Listed below are T cell receptor beta chains from one sample, sequenced in a study of beta chain features in type 1 diabetes. Assay used: immunoSEQ multiplex PCR; TCRdb lists only in-frame clones, some missing. This table holds more than 300,000 clones, approximately 12% found once. What was sequenced was naive CD4+ T cells from blood. The receptors shown here come from a man aged 18 to 30 in good health. Both conserved end residues are part of each CDR3. The order of the fields is D gene, clone size, V gene, J gene, CDR3 DNA, CDR3 protein. The D gene is left open where the match is weak. Some rows have no size entry. The others give once, few or many, or a class for an expanded clone.

d_gene: TRBD1; abundance: .; v_gene: TRBV5-5; j_gene: TRBJ1-4; CDR3nt: TGTGCCAGCAGGGTGCGGGACAGGAATAATGAAAAACTGTTTTTT; CDR3aa: CASRVRDRNNEKLFF
d_gene: .; abundance: .; v_gene: TRBV6-5; j_gene: TRBJ1-5; CDR3nt: TGTGCCAGCAGTTCAGGGTCCAGCAATCAGCCCCAGCATTTT; CDR3aa: CASSSGSSNQPQHF
d_gene: TRBD1; abundance: .; v_gene: TRBV6-5; j_gene: TRBJ1-3; CDR3nt: TGTGCCAGCAGTTACGGACAGGGAGGAAACACCATATATTTT; CDR3aa: CASSYGQGGNTIYF
d_gene: TRBD1; abundance: few; v_gene: TRBV25-1; j_gene: TRBJ1-5; CDR3nt: TGTGCCAGCAGAGGGGGCGGCAATCAGCCCCAGCATTTT; CDR3aa: CASRGGGNQPQHF
d_gene: .; abundance: .; v_gene: TRBV29-1; j_gene: TRBJ1-2; CDR3nt: TGCAGCGCGACAACGGATGGCTACACCTTC; CDR3aa: CSATTDGYTF
d_gene: .; abundance: few; v_gene: TRBV6-5; j_gene: TRBJ1-5; CDR3nt: TGTGCCAGCAGCCGAGATGGCAATCAGCCCCAGCATTTT; CDR3aa: CASSRDGNQPQHF
d_gene: TRBD1; abundance: .; v_gene: TRBV28; j_gene: TRBJ2-7; CDR3nt: TGTGCCAGCACACCGACCTCCGGGACAGCCTACGAGCAGTACTTC; CDR3aa: CASTPTSGTAYEQYF
d_gene: .; abundance: few; v_gene: TRBV4-2; j_gene: TRBJ1-5; CDR3nt: TGTGCCAGCAGCCAAGATTGGCAGGTCAATCAGCCCCAGCATTTT; CDR3aa: CASSQDWQVNQPQHF
d_gene: .; abundance: few; v_gene: TRBV9; j_gene: TRBJ2-7; CDR3nt: TGTGCCAGCAGCGTAAGGGCTAGCGTCTCCTACGAGCAGTACTTC; CDR3aa: CASSVRASVSYEQYF
d_gene: TRBD1; abundance: few; v_gene: TRBV27; j_gene: TRBJ2-6; CDR3nt: TGTGCCAGCAGTTTAGCCACGGGACAGGGACTCTGGGGGGCCAACGTCCTGACTTTC; CDR3aa: CASSLATGQGLWGANVLTF
d_gene: .; abundance: few; v_gene: TRBV27; j_gene: TRBJ1-1; CDR3nt: TGTGCCAGCAGTTCTACACATCGGGGAGCCACTGAAGCTTTCTTT; CDR3aa: CASSSTHRGATEAFF
d_gene: TRBD2; abundance: many; v_gene: TRBV15; j_gene: TRBJ2-5; CDR3nt: TGTGCCACCAGCAGAGGTCGACTAGCGGGGGACCAAGAGACCCAGTACTTC; CDR3aa: CATSRGRLAGDQETQYF
d_gene: .; abundance: .; v_gene: TRBV6-5; j_gene: TRBJ2-5; CDR3nt: TGTGCCAGCAGTTACCAGGTGGGAGAGACCCAGTACTTC; CDR3aa: CASSYQVGETQYF
d_gene: .; abundance: .; v_gene: TRBV5-1; j_gene: TRBJ2-6; CDR3nt: TGCGCCAGCAGTTTTCCACAGGGCTCTGGGGCCAACGTCCTGACTTTC; CDR3aa: CASSFPQGSGANVLTF
d_gene: .; abundance: .; v_gene: TRBV10-3; j_gene: TRBJ2-7; CDR3nt: TGTGCCATCAGTGAGTCGGACCAGGGAGGATACGAGCAGTACTTC; CDR3aa: CAISESDQGGYEQYF
d_gene: .; abundance: few; v_gene: TRBV30; j_gene: TRBJ2-3; CDR3nt: TGTGCCTGGAGCATCGCCGCTAATGTGGTTGGTACGCAGTATTTT; CDR3aa: CAWSIAANVVGTQYF
d_gene: .; abundance: few; v_gene: TRBV19; j_gene: TRBJ2-5; CDR3nt: TGTGCCAGTAGTATACATCGGGGTGGCGAGACCCAGTACTTC; CDR3aa: CASSIHRGGETQYF
d_gene: TRBD2; abundance: .; v_gene: TRBV7-2; j_gene: TRBJ2-5; CDR3nt: TGTGCCAGCAGCTTAGACTTCGGGAGGGCCAGGGAGACCCAGTACTTC; CDR3aa: CASSLDFGRARETQYF
d_gene: .; abundance: .; v_gene: TRBV28; j_gene: TRBJ2-2; CDR3nt: TGTGCCAGCAGAATAGCGGTCCCAGGGGAGCTGTTTTTT; CDR3aa: CASRIAVPGELFF
d_gene: .; abundance: few; v_gene: TRBV30; j_gene: TRBJ1-5; CDR3nt: TGTGCCTGGACAGGGTCCGGCAATCAGCCCCAGCATTTT; CDR3aa: CAWTGSGNQPQHF
d_gene: TRBD1; abundance: few; v_gene: TRBV7-2; j_gene: TRBJ2-3; CDR3nt: TGTGCCAGCAGCTTAAACAGGGGTGTCCCAGATACGCAGTATTTT; CDR3aa: CASSLNRGVPDTQYF
d_gene: TRBD2; abundance: .; v_gene: TRBV27; j_gene: TRBJ2-7; CDR3nt: TGTGCCAGCAGTTCCTATAACGGGAGGGCCTACGAGCAGTACTTC; CDR3aa: CASSSYNGRAYEQYF
d_gene: .; abundance: many; v_gene: TRBV23-1; j_gene: TRBJ1-1; CDR3nt: TGCGCCAGACCAAGCAGGGGTACGCGCACTGAAGCTTTCTTT; CDR3aa: CARPSRGTRTEAFF
d_gene: .; abundance: .; v_gene: TRBV28; j_gene: TRBJ1-1; CDR3nt: TGTGCCGCCAACAGTGGAGGGAACACTGAAGCTTTCTTT; CDR3aa: CAANSGGNTEAFF
d_gene: TRBD1; abundance: .; v_gene: TRBV18; j_gene: TRBJ1-1; CDR3nt: TGTGCCAGCTCACCTCGGGACAGGGGGTCGGGCACTGAAGCTTTCTTT; CDR3aa: CASSPRDRGSGTEAFF
d_gene: .; abundance: few; v_gene: TRBV14; j_gene: TRBJ1-2; CDR3nt: TGTGCCAGCAGCCAAAGGTTACAGGAGAGCTACACCTTC; CDR3aa: CASSQRLQESYTF
d_gene: .; abundance: .; v_gene: TRBV7-2; j_gene: TRBJ1-5; CDR3nt: TGTGCCAGCAGCGCCCAGGGCCTTATGGGCAATCAGCCCCAGCATTTT; CDR3aa: CASSAQGLMGNQPQHF
d_gene: TRBD2; abundance: .; v_gene: TRBV5-1; j_gene: TRBJ2-1; CDR3nt: TGCGCCAGCAGCCTCGGACTAGAGGGCAATGAGCAGTTCTTC; CDR3aa: CASSLGLEGNEQFF
d_gene: .; abundance: .; v_gene: TRBV7-3; j_gene: TRBJ2-4; CDR3nt: TGTGCCAGCAGCTTAGCCCCAACAGGGAGGGACATTCAGTACTTC; CDR3aa: CASSLAPTGRDIQYF
d_gene: .; abundance: .; v_gene: TRBV18; j_gene: TRBJ1-5; CDR3nt: TGTGCCAGCTCACCAATCAGGTACAATCAGCCCCAGCATTTT; CDR3aa: CASSPIRYNQPQHF
d_gene: .; abundance: few; v_gene: TRBV7-2; j_gene: TRBJ2-3; CDR3nt: TGTGCCAGCAGCGGAAGGGGGGGCGGGTTAGATACGCAGTATTTT; CDR3aa: CASSGRGGGLDTQYF
d_gene: TRBD1; abundance: .; v_gene: TRBV7-9; j_gene: TRBJ2-7; CDR3nt: TGTGCCAGCAGCTTAGCAACCGGGACAGGACTATACGAGCAGTACTTC; CDR3aa: CASSLATGTGLYEQYF